Here is one TCR beta chain with its context. As yet, its antigen is unknown. Its ends do not fully match the called genes, so a read error is possible. The data were taken from a study of blood T cells in healthy people across ages. Findings of the study overall: The study lacked donor CMV status, which possibly confounded expanded clonotype changes.

Primers used in a second PCR of roughly 7 to 12 cycles were a sample-barcoded 5' primer and a J-beta primer mix. The yield of each sample was at least 3 million CDR3-containing paired-end reads. TCRdb re-analysed the 5' RACE reads in MiXCR, keeping a single row per CDR3 protein. The top ten clones hold over 2% of a sample with about 2 million distinct CDR3 sequences, around half of them seen once. CDR1 and CDR2 (germline): SQVTM, ANQGSEA. This CDR3 region has 14 residues. V is TRBV29-1 and J is TRBJ2-5; D possibly corresponds to TRBD2 (5 bases). The sample taken for sequencing was blood. The TCR originated in a woman aged 40 to 50 in good health. This CDR3 is CSVEGEIRKEAQYF. The CDR3 bases are TGCAGCGTTGAAGGGGAGATAAGAAAAGAGGCCCAGTACTTC.